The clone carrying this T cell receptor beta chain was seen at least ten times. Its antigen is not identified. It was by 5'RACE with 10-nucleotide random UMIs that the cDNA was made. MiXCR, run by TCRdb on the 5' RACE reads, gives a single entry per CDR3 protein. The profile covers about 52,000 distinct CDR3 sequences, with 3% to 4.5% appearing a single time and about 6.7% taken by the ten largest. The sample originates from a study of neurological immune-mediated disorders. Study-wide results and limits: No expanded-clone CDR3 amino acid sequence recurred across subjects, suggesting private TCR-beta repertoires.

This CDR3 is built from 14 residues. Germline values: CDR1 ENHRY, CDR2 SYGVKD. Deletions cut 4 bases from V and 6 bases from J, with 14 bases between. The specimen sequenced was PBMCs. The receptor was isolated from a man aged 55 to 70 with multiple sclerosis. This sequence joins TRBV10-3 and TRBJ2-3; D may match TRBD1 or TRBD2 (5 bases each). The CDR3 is CAISARGAVDTQYF. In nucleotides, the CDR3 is TGTGCCATCAGTGCCAGAGGGGCAGTGGATACGCAGTATTTT.